Below, 2 T cell receptor beta chains from the same sample are listed, as sequenced in a study of CD8 T cells in ankylosing spondylitis. TCRdb independently ran MiXCR on the 5' RACE reads; one entry per CDR3 protein. The data hold approximately 200,000 distinct CDR3 sequences, with 13% observed a single time. Sequencing was performed on blood, either unsorted or a sorted T cell fraction (not recorded which). Source of these receptors: a male donor with ankylosing spondylitis or in good health (not recorded which).

The chain links TRBV27 to TRBJ1-2; no clear D. Trimming left V 4 bases short and J 2 bases short, with 8 bases between. Germline V gene sequence: CDR1 MNHEY, CDR2 SMNVEV (reference sequence). This CDR3 spans 13 amino acids. In nucleotides, the CDR3 is TGTGCCAGCAGTTATCTGGGAAACTATGGCTACACCTTC. Amino acid sequence: CASSYLGNYGYTF.

The sample holds many counts of this clonotype. V usage is TRBV25-1 and J usage is TRBJ2-7; 9 bases align to TRBD1. This CDR3 contains 14 residues. From germline, CDR1 is MGHDK and CDR2 SYGVNS. Trimming took 4 bases from V and 5 from J; bases not matched to a gene: 6. The CDR3 reads CASSVGQGFNEQYF. CDR3 nucleotide sequence: TGTGCCAGCAGTGTGGGACAGGGCTTCAACGAGCAGTACTTC.